The entry below describes one T cell receptor beta chain. The antigen is not known. After roughly 10 days in culture, the CD4+ T cells were isolated. The sample is drawn from a study of vaccination effects on CD4 cells after COVID-19. Study-level background: Participants completed two doses of the BNT162b2 or mRNA-1273 vaccine. Two recovered convalescent patients were sampled 16 days and one week pre-vaccination.

Measured with immunoSEQ multiplex PCR; TCRdb has only the in-frame clones, and not every one. This table holds about 45,000 clones, about 74% found once. The CDR3 contains 12 residues. Trimming removed 6 bases from V and 2 bases from J, with 7 bases in between. V and J are TRBV12-3 or TRBV12-4 and TRBJ2-5; no reliable D call. This receptor was identified in a human donor who had a prior SARS-CoV-2 infection. The sample here was CD4+ T cells from PBMCs cultured without peptide, taken before COVID-19 vaccination. The CDR3 here is CASSWIQETQYF. CDR3 bases: TGTGCCAGCAGCTGGATACAAGAGACCCAGTACTTC.